The source of this T cell receptor (beta chain) is a study of cytomegalovirus exposure and HLA in healthy donors (dated 2017 in TCRdb). As for the study more broadly: According to an earlier analysis of 550 to 750 of the donors, about 190 million T cells yielded 120 million or so unique TCR beta sequences and 276 Gb of sequence data. An early release covering about 600 HLA-typed donors comprised around 300 gigabases of sequencing data and around 86 million unique TCR sequences. The later analysis used no new phenotypic data to find candidate immune exposures, relying instead on TCR beta sequences and their occurrence across donors. In an earlier analysis of several hundred of the donors, high-throughput TCR beta sequencing was used to judge whether each TCR beta V gene segment behaved as functional or pseudogenic. A later analysis re-analyzed previously published TCR beta repertoires from several hundred donors and added high-resolution HLA genotyping to study TCR occurrence patterns. A separate validation cohort of some 130 different subjects was used in addition to the approximately 700-subject first cohort. A later genetic analysis took genome-wide SNP genotypes for about three fifths of the roughly 670 donors and used that subset as a discovery cohort. Four to six DR-DQ haplotypes were handled as single units for association and clustering, since linkage in the cohort was strong. Class I and class II HLA loci were covered by the typing at four-digit resolution. Across under 500 genotyped donors of the cohort, an average of approximately 240,000 unique TCR beta nucleotide sequences per donor were sequenced, and roughly a sixth of those sequences were non-productive. Using immunosequencing, the study profiled T cell repertoires from 666 subjects and related those repertoires to cytomegalovirus serostatus. Donor age, sex, ethnicity and CMV serostatus were collected together with the repertoire data. To predict cytomegalovirus infection status, the study combined high-throughput TCR immunosequencing, statistical association of individual TCRs with disease status, and machine learning. The study aimed to test whether signatures of past pathogen exposure could be identified by cataloging public T cell receptors. Every repertoire in the discovery cohort had been generated on one and the same sequencing platform. The genetic ancestry cluster associated with self-reported Caucasian donors included 70% to 85% of the roughly 390 genotyped donors. Typing coverage differed by locus: A, B, C, DRB1 and DQB1 were typed in about 629-630 donors, DQA1 in about 560, DPA1 in roughly 590, and DPB1 in approximately 450.

The cohort consisted of 666 healthy bone marrow donors. At the time of sampling, every cohort member was nominally healthy, though immune exposures that went unrecorded were likely present. The donor was CMV seronegative and was included in the group of several hundred seronegative cohort members. A peripheral blood sample was collected from each donor, and TCR beta sequencing was performed on peripheral blood mononuclear cells. Genomic DNA was extracted from the blood cell samples with the Qiagen DNeasy Blood Extraction Kit. The library was prepared using the immunoSEQ multiplex PCR assay. For the multiplex PCR, a mixture combining 60 forward primers for TCR Vbeta segments and 13 reverse primers for TCR Jbeta segments was used. Amplification of the CDR3 region of rearranged TCR beta genes was performed with a multiplex PCR assay on genomic DNA. The Illumina HiSeq System was used to sequence the amplified TCR beta libraries as 87-base-pair reads. Per the authors' processing: A later analysis counted around 72 million unique TCR beta chains across the roughly 700 repertoires, and roughly 11 million of these chains were shared by at least two donors. Raw reads were error-corrected and collapsed into unique sequences by a nearest-neighbor algorithm in which closely related sequences were merged to remove PCR and sequencing errors. CDR3 sequences were aligned to IMGT reference sequences to assign V, D and J gene segments. For a sequence to be retained, a match of at least six nucleotides to both a V gene segment and a J gene segment was required. Rearrangements were classified as productive when the CDR3 lacked stop codons and remained in frame with V and J, and all other rearrangements were classified as non-productive. Following IMGT convention, CDR3 was defined as the stretch from the second conserved V-encoded cysteine up to the conserved J-encoded phenylalanine. The earlier analysis of 587 of the donors excluded sequences that lacked an unambiguous match to a single V gene segment. In an earlier analysis of a few hundred of the donors, V segments were called functional above 56.7% productive rearrangements and were called segregating when the between-donor standard deviation exceeded 5%. A statistical classification framework was built for diagnosing cytomegalovirus status from the catalog of TCR beta chain sequences. V and J gene assignment, in a later analysis, came from comparing TCR nucleotide sequences with IMGT/GENE-DB human TR gene sequences. Using the TCRdist pipeline, a later analysis assigned CDR3 sequences along with most-parsimonious VDJ recombination scenarios. In a later analysis, each TCR beta chain was defined by its CDR3 amino acid sequence together with its V-gene family, and reads lacking a unique V-gene family were excluded. A later analysis removed several hundred highly shared, low-generation-probability nucleotide sequences to deal with suspected cross-contamination and a sequencing artifact. In a later analysis, a clonal expansion index for each public chain was calculated from normalized within-repertoire ranks of inferred template counts. In a later analysis, generation probabilities were computed with a VDJ recombination model fitted to out-of-frame rearrangements, and the resulting probabilities were checked against IGoR. A later analysis scored TCR-TCR, TCR-HLA and TCR-CMV co-occurrence with hypergeometric tests, applying a repertoire-size bias correction to TCR pairs. To estimate false discovery rates, a later analysis permuted the HLA or CMV assignments 20 times. A later analysis grouped co-occurring TCRs with DBSCAN, adding TCRdist sequence similarity when clustering within HLA-allele-positive subsets. Repertoires with fewer than 30,000 or more than 120,000 public chains, plus five repertoires with anomalous nucleotide sharing, were excluded from co-occurrence clustering. Not all clones reach the TCRdb copy of this immuneACCESS table, which keeps in-frame sequences only. Checked studies attribute under half of the gap to unresolved V genes and leave the rest unexplained. V and J calls and clone size are as listed in that table; D and trimming were resolved from the DNA. The sample's own table lists 110,000 to 150,000 clones. The top ten hold 0.96% of the sample.

V was cut back by 1 base and J by 10 bases, leaving a gap of 11 bases between them. Its CDR3 holds 13 amino acids, cysteine through phenylalanine. This entry keeps only the CDR3 DNA: 39 bases, framed from base 1. The germline V gene (reference sequence) sets CDR1 to LNHDA and CDR2 to SQIVND. Of note for this clone: This receptor's antigen is unknown.

The study at large found these results: The classifier was reported to diagnose cytomegalovirus status with high specificity and sensitivity in both the original cohort and the validation cohort. Roughly uniform sequencing depth across donors was assumed in presence/absence analyses, although this assumption may not hold. According to a later analysis, TCR association rates differed among HLA loci, with DRB1 alleles showing the most associated TCRs and HLA-C alleles showing the fewest. It was suggested by the authors that the approach could potentially be generalized to other disease states and immunological phenotypes. In vitro tests confirmed that three of the cytomegalovirus-associated TCR beta chains recognize cytomegalovirus antigens. Correlated functional status among segregating V segments might be attributable to linkage disequilibrium, but an unknown experimental factor could not be ruled out. Because the 87-base-pair reads could not distinguish some IMGT-functional V segments, including TRBV6-2 and TRBV6-3, those segments were excluded. CMV serostatus was the only immune exposure information available for the cohort. Some 15 rarely observed V segments, including chromosome 9 orphons, were excluded from the earlier analysis of several hundred of the donors because counts were too low. The cohort was sequenced for TCR beta chains only, and without alpha or paired-chain data the features that could be detected were limited. A further reported finding was that TCR beta sequences accurately predicted the HLA-A and HLA-B alleles for most subjects in the first cohort. Compared with equally common non-associated chains, HLA-associated TCR beta chains in a later analysis were more clonally expanded and had lower generation probabilities. A cluster of highly shared sequence variants was judged likely to be a technical artifact of the sequencing pipeline. In a later analysis, some 18,000 TCR beta sequences were associated with specific HLA alleles at a false discovery rate of 0.05. Compared with the 666-donor mean, donors in an Asian-associated ancestry cluster had fewer N-insertions in productive TCRs, according to a later genetic analysis. Across donors, most TCR sequences were observed very rarely, whereas some public TCRs were present in many individuals. In a later analysis, most CMV-associated TCR beta chains were found to appear HLA-restricted, with HLA associations seemingly driven largely by CMV exposure. In a later genetic analysis, a missense DCLRE1C variant was associated with V-gene and J-gene trimming of TCR beta chains, and the association was replicated in an independent cohort. Strong co-occurrence of HLA alleles, especially DR and DQ, made assigning TCR associations to individual alleles difficult. The study gave a list of 150 to 200 TCR beta chains associated with cytomegalovirus. In a later analysis, several top co-occurrence clusters were reported to appear linked to parvovirus B19, influenza, CMV and Epstein-Barr virus. An earlier analysis of some 590 of the donors showed that most TCR beta V segments appeared in productive rearrangements either about 87% or about 30% of the time, which broadly matched IMGT annotations. Because HLA typing was missing for some donors at each locus, association tests included only the typed subset.

The specimen was PBMCs. This receptor was obtained from a male donor in good health and CMV-seronegative. The chain links TRBV19 with TRBJ2-1, with no reliable assignment of the D segment. The CDR3 region: CASSIGGGTEQFF. The bases are TGTGCCAGTAGTATAGGCGGTGGAACCGAGCAGTTCTTC.